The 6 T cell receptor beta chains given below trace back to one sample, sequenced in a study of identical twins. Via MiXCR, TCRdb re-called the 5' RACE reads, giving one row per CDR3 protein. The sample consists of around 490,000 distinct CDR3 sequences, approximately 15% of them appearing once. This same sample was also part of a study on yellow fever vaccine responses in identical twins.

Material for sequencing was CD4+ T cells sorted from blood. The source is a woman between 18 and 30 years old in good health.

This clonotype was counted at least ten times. CDR3 nucleotide sequence: TGCAGCGTTGAAAGGGGCGGACGGAGAAACTATGGCTACACCTTC. Encoded protein: CSVERGGRRNYGYTF. The genes are TRBV29-1 and TRBJ1-2; possibly TRBD1 for D (5 bases). Germline CDR1 and CDR2: SQVTM and ANQGSEA. V lost 2 bases and J 2 bases, leaving 15 bases between the germline ends. The CDR3 contains 15 residues.

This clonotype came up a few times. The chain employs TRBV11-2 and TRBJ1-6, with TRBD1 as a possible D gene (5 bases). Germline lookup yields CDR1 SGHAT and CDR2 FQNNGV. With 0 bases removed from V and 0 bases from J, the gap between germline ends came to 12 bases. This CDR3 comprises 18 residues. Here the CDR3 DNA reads TGTGCCAGCAGCTTAGAGGCAGGGAGGAGCTCCTATAATTCACCCCTCCACTTT. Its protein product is CASSLEAGRSSYNSPLHF. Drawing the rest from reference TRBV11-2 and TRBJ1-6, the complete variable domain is EAGVAQSPRYKIIEKRQSVAFWCNPISGHATLYWYQQILGQGPKLLIQFQNNGVVDDSQLPKDRFSAERLKGVDSTLKIQPAKLEDSAVYLCASSLEAGRSSYNSPLHFGNGTRLTVT.

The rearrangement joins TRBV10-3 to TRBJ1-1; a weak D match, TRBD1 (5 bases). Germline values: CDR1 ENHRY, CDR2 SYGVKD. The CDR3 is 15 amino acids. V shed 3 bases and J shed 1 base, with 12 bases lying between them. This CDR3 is CAISESDRANTEAFF. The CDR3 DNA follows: TGTGCCATCAGTGAATCCGACAGAGCGAACACTGAAGCTTTCTTT.

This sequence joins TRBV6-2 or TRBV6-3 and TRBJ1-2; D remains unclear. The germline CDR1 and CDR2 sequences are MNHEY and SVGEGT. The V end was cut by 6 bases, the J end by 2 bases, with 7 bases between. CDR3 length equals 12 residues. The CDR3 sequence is CASRGSNYGYTF. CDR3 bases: TGTGCCAGCAGAGGGAGCAACTATGGCTACACCTTC.

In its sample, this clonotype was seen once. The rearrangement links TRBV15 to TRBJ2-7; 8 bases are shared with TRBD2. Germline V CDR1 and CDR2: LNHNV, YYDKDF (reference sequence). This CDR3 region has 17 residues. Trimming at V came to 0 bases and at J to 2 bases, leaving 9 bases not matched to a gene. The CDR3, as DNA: TGTGCCACCAGCAGAGATCGCACTAGCGGATCGACCTACGAGCAGTACTTC. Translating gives CATSRDRTSGSTYEQYF.

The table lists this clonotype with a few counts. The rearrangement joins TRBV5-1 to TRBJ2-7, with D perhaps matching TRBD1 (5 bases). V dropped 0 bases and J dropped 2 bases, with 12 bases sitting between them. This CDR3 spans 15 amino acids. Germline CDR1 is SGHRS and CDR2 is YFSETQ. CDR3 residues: CASSLGFRDTYEQYF. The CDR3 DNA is TGCGCCAGCAGCTTGGGCTTCAGGGATACCTACGAGCAGTACTTC.